The 19 T cell receptor beta chains presented below share a single source sample, sequenced in a study of T cells expressing NK-cell markers. TCRdb re-analyzed the 5' RACE reads; it lists each CDR3 protein once, without DNA. The sample shows about 450,000 distinct CDR3 sequences, and 7.3% sits with its ten largest clones. Specimen: blood T cells: a sorted CD56 or NKG2C T cell subset, CD4+ or CD8+ T cells, or bulk PBMC T cells (not recorded which). These receptors were collected from a woman between 18 and 69 years old in good health.

V and J are TRBV4-3 and TRBJ2-5; TCRdb returns TRBD2, unconfirmable since there is no DNA. This CDR3 contains 17 residues. Germline V CDR1 and CDR2: LGHNA, YSLEER. Here the CDR3 reads CASSPGTSGRAGETQYF.

This sequence joins TRBV10-1 and TRBJ2-3; the D call of TRBD2 rests on TCRdb alone, since no DNA is present to check it. CDR3 length: 15 residues. The germline V gene has CDR1 WNHNN and CDR2 SYGVQD (reference sequence). The CDR3 sequence is CASSVAGQPPDTQYF.

This chain uses TRBV9 with TRBJ1-1; TCRdb proposes TRBD1, but this gene call is untestable without DNA. The CDR3 has 14 amino acids. The germline gives CDR1 SGDLS, CDR2 YYNGEE. The CDR3: CASSPITDSEGAFF. The full variable domain, its missing parts supplied by reference TRBV9 and TRBJ1-1, is DSGVTQTPKHLITATGQRVTLRCSPRSGDLSVYWYQQSLDQGLQFLIQYYNGEERAKGNILERFSAQQFPDLHSELNLSSLELGDSALYFCASSPITDSEGAFFGQGTRLTVV.

This sequence joins TRBV12-3 or TRBV12-4 and TRBJ1-1. The CDR3 totals 12 residues. Here the CDR3 reads CASTPSTTEAFF.

The chain combines TRBV27 with TRBJ2-1; the D call from TCRdb, TRBD2, cannot be confirmed without DNA. Germline V gene sequence: CDR1 MNHEY, CDR2 SMNVEV (reference sequence). The CDR3 has 14 residues. The CDR3: CASSSVLARNEQFF.

The chain combines TRBV6-2 or TRBV6-3 with TRBJ2-3; TCRdb lists TRBD2, though no DNA is available to test this call. This CDR3 contains 19 residues. From germline, CDR1 is MNHEY and CDR2 SVGEGT. This chain's CDR3 is CASSYPAGTRDASTDTQYF.

The chain is built from TRBV27 and TRBJ1-2; checking the TCRdb D call of TRBD1 is not possible without DNA. Germline values: CDR1 MNHEY, CDR2 SMNVEV (reference sequence). The length of the CDR3 is 16 residues. CDR3 sequence: CASSLSTGQGNYGYTF.

This chain connects TRBV4-3 to TRBJ1-1. Germline assignment: CDR1 LGHNA and CDR2 YSLEER. The CDR3 sequence is 13 residues long. The CDR3 loop is CASSQTGLTEAFF.

The chain couples TRBV29-1 to TRBJ2-7; the TCRdb D gene call, TRBD1, has no DNA to confirm it. CDR3 length equals 11 residues. Germline-derived CDR1 and CDR2 are SQVTM and ANQGSEA. The CDR3 protein is CSASGVYEQYF.

CDR3 amino acids: CASKEQPGNTGELFF. The chain couples TRBV6-1 to TRBJ2-2; the D gene TCRdb calls, TRBD1, cannot be checked with no DNA. CDR1 and CDR2 (germline): MNHNS, SASEGT. The CDR3 covers 15 residues.

This rearrangement joins TRBV27 to TRBJ2-1; TCRdb selects TRBD2, and the lack of DNA leaves this call unchecked. The CDR3 length is 15 residues. The germline V gene encodes CDR1 MNHEY and CDR2 SMNVEV (reference sequence). The CDR3 sequence is CASSLSGLVVGEQFF.

The chain uses TRBV29-1 and TRBJ2-2; without DNA, the TCRdb call of TRBD1 cannot be checked. CDR1 and CDR2 from the germline V gene are SQVTM and ANQGSEA. The CDR3 extends over 13 amino acids. The chain's CDR3 is CSVAPGGTGELFF.

The CDR3 sequence is CAWSPQSKGHEQFF. The rearrangement joins TRBV30 to TRBJ2-1; TCRdb's assignment of TRBD2 cannot be checked, as there is no DNA. Germline V CDR1 and CDR2: GTSNPN, SVGIG (reference sequence). The CDR3 has 14 amino acids.

The genes are TRBV29-1 and TRBJ2-2; lacking DNA, the TRBD1 call made by TCRdb goes unchecked. The CDR3 sequence is 15 residues long. Germline-derived CDR1 and CDR2 are SQVTM and ANQGSEA. CDR3 sequence reads: CSVGVTGTNTGELFF.

This rearrangement joins TRBV6-5 to TRBJ2-7. Germline V lookup: CDR1 MNHEY, CDR2 SVGAGI. This CDR3 comprises 12 residues. The CDR3 spells CASSYLLGEQYF.

The gene calls are TRBV7-3 and TRBJ2-2; TCRdb calls TRBD1, which cannot be checked without DNA. CDR3 length: 16 residues. CDR1 and CDR2 (germline): SGHTA, FQGTGA. CDR3 protein: CASSVGQGGSTGELFF.

The chain is built from TRBV27 and TRBJ2-5; TCRdb proposes TRBD1, but this gene call is untestable without DNA. Germline V lookup: CDR1 MNHEY, CDR2 SMNVEV (reference sequence). The CDR3 consists of 16 residues. CDR3 amino acids: CASSKLGTGKQETQYF.

This rearrangement joins TRBV12-3 or TRBV12-4 to TRBJ2-5. The CDR3 loop spans 14 amino acids. CDR3 sequence: CASSLGVKGETQYF.

The CDR3 protein is CASSLAAGYQPQHF. The chain links TRBV12-3 or TRBV12-4 to TRBJ1-5. The CDR3 spans 14 residues.